This TCR beta chain was recorded in a study of T cells after posttransplantation cyclophosphamide. Overall study findings and caveats: Later blood repertoires were often dominated by clones from the donor CD8+ memory compartment. TRB clonality was highly associated with recipient CMV seropositivity and reactivation.

Points on this clone: The antigen remains unidentified.

Data came from immunoSEQ multiplex PCR; TCRdb stores just in-frame clones and leaves some out. The data show about 10,000 clones, with roughly 80% seen just once and around 16% held by the top ten. Busulfan-fludarabine conditioning, marrow transplant, and cyclophosphamide on days +3 and +4 were administered. CDR1 and CDR2 from the germline V gene are SQVTM and ANQGSEA. Trimming removed 3 bases at V and 3 bases at J, with 6 bases between. The CDR3 runs to 13 residues. The V and J genes are TRBV29-1 and TRBJ2-6; D not certain. The TCR was taken from a female patient between 40 and 50 years old who received an allogeneic stem cell transplant from a related donor, was CMV-positive, and had no GVHD. Part of the T cells may come from the graft donor. The sequenced sample was PBMCs, obtained 1903 days after a stem cell transplant with posttransplant cyclophosphamide. The CDR3 region has the DNA TGCAGCGTTGATATCAGTGGGGCCAACGTCCTGACTTTC. The encoded protein is CSVDISGANVLTF. Looking up the rest from reference TRBV29-1 and TRBJ2-6 gives the full variable domain: SAVISQKPSRDICQRGTSLTIQCQVDSQVTMMFWYRQQPGQSLTLIATANQGSEATYESGFVIDKFPISRPNLTFSTLTVSNMSPEDSSIYLCSVDISGANVLTFGAGSRLTVL.